This T cell receptor (beta chain) was sequenced during a study of beta chain features in type 1 diabetes. Expressed TCRB transcripts were sequenced after all isolated RNA was converted to cDNA. Sequenced by immunoSEQ multiplex PCR; TCRdb stores in-frame clones only, minus some. The table shows under 800,000 clones, with roughly 16% occurring only once. General study points: Type 1 diabetes patients had TCRB CDR3s that were shorter (moderately but significantly so) in all four CD4+ subsets. Reads derived from cDNA could over-represent cells showing high TCR expression.

CDR1 SGHNT and CDR2 YYREEE come from the germline V gene (reference sequence). V lost 1 base to trimming and J lost 5 bases; unmatched junction nucleotides: 11. CDR3 length equals 18 residues. This clone was detected a few times. Its specificity is unknown. This receptor was obtained from a man younger than 35 in good health. Material: naive CD4+ T cells from blood. The chain recombines TRBV5-4 with TRBJ2-2; 10 nucleotides line up with TRBD2. CDR3 coding DNA: TGTGCCAGCAGCTTGCCGGAACGTAGCGGGAGGTCGACCGGGGAGCTGTTTTTT. Translated, it gives CASSLPERSGRSTGELFF.